Here is one T cell receptor beta chain with its context. These data come from a study of blood T cell repertoires in COVID-19. Study context: PBMCs, B-cell-depleted T cells, or T cells provided the cDNA or gDNA that made up the material.

TCRdb's copy holds only in-frame clones and misses some; the assay was immunoSEQ multiplex PCR. This repertoire shows about 15,000 clones, about 83% found once; its top ten account for 17%. Trimming removed 2 bases from V and 2 bases from J; junction bases left unmatched: 12. The CDR3 has 18 amino acids. Germline V gives CDR1 SGHTA, CDR2 FQGNSA. The chain carries TRBV7-2 and TRBJ2-7, with 10 bases that match TRBD2. The receptor was isolated from a human donor with active COVID-19. The donor label of this sample is uncertain. The sample comprised peripheral blood. This CDR3 is CASSLFDSGGPSTYEQYF. DNA of the CDR3: TGTGCCAGCAGCTTATTCGATAGCGGGGGGCCTTCCACCTACGAGCAGTACTTC.